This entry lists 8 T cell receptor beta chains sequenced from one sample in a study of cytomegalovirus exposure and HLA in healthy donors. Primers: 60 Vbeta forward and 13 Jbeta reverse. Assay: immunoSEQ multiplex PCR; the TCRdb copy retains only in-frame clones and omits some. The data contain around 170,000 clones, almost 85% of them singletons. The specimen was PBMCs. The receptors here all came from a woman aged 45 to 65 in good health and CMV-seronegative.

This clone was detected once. The CDR3 DNA reads as TGTGCCAGTAGTATAGAGGGAGCGGTCCTTGGTGGGAATACGCAGTATTTT. As protein: CASSIEGAVLGGNTQYF. This rearrangement joins TRBV19 to TRBJ2-3, with D tentatively TRBD2 (5 bases). The CDR3 covers 17 residues. V lost 0 bases and J lost 7, with 20 bases in between. Germline V gives CDR1 LNHDA, CDR2 SQIVND (reference sequence).

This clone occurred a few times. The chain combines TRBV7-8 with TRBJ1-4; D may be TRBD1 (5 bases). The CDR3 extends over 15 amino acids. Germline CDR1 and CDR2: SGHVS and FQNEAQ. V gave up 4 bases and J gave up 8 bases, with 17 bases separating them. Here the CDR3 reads CASSSFGGMVEKLFF. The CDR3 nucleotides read TGTGCCAGCAGCTCCTTCGGGGGGATGGTGGAAAAACTGTTTTTT.

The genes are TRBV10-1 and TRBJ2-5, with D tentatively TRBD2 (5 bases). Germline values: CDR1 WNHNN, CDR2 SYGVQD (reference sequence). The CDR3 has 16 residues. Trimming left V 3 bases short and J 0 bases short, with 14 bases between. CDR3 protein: CASSDAKDLNQETQYF. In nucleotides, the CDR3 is TGCGCCAGCAGTGATGCGAAGGACTTGAACCAAGAGACCCAGTACTTC.

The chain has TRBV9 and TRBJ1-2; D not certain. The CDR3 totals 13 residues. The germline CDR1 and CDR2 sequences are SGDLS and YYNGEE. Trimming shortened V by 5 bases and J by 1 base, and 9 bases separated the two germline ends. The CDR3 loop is CASRALHNYGYTF. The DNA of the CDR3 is TGTGCCAGCAGGGCATTACATAACTATGGCTACACCTTC.

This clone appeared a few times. CDR3 in amino acids: CASSPPHRGISGYTF. CDR3 coding DNA: TGTGCCAGCTCACCACCTCACAGGGGGATCAGTGGCTACACCTTC. The chain is built from TRBV18 and TRBJ1-2; the match to TRBD1 covers 8 bases. The CDR3 contains 15 residues. CDR1 KGHSH and CDR2 LQKENI come from the germline V gene. With 0 bases clipped from V and 7 bases from J, the junction kept 7 bases outside the gene matches.

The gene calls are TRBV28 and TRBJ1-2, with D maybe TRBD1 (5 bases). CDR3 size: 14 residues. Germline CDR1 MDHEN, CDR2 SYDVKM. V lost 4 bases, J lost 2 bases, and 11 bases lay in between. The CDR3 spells CASSYGGGNYGYTF. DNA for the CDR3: TGTGCCAGCAGTTACGGGGGAGGCAACTATGGCTACACCTTC.

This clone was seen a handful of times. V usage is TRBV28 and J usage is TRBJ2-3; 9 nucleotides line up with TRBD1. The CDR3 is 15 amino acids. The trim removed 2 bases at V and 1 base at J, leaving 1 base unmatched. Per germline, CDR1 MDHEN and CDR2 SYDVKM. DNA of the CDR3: TGTGCCAGCAGTTTAAGGACAGGGGGCACAGATACGCAGTATTTT. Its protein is CASSLRTGGTDTQYF.

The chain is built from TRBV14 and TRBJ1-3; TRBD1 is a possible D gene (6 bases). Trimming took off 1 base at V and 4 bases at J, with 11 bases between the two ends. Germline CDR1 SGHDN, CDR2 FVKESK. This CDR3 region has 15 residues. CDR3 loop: CASSQVLQGGNTIYF. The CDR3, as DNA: TGTGCCAGCAGCCAAGTCTTACAGGGAGGAAACACCATATATTTT.